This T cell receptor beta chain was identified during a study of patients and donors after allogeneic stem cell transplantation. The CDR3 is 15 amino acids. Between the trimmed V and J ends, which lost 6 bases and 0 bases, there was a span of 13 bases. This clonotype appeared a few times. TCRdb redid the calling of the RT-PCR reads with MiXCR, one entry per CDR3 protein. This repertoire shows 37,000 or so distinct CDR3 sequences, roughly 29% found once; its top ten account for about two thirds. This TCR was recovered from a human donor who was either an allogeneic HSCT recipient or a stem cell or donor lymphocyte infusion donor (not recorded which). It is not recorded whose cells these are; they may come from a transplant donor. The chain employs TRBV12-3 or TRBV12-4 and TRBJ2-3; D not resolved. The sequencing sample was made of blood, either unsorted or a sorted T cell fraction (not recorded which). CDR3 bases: TGTGCCAGCAGCCTCGGAGTCCTTAGCACAGATACGCAGTATTTT. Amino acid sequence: CASSLGVLSTDTQYF.